The 23 T cell receptor beta chains given below trace back to one sample, sequenced in a study of blood T cell repertoires in COVID-19 (dated by TCRdb to the early 2020s). Library construction relied on the immunoSEQ multiplex PCR assay. In TCRdb, the immuneACCESS table is reduced to in-frame sequences with V and J assigned. These tables do not hold every clone; where another copy was compared, an unresolved V gene accounts for under half, and the others remain unexplained. This sample holds some 530,000 clones; about 88% were observed only once. 7% to 10% of the sample goes to the ten largest clones. The sequencing sample was made of PBMCs or T cells enriched from blood (not recorded which). All receptors derive from a woman aged 55-69 years who had recovered from COVID-19.

V usage is TRBV6-5 and J usage is TRBJ1-5; D ambiguous. The length of the CDR3 is 12 residues. The V gene lost 6 bases and the J gene lost 9 bases, with 12 bases spanning the gap. The germline gives CDR1 MNHEY, CDR2 SVGAGI. CDR3 protein: CASSHGVGPQHF. CDR3 nucleotides: TGTGCCAGCAGCCACGGGGTTGGGCCCCAGCATTTT.

The chain employs TRBV25-1 and TRBJ1-6, with 8 positions matching TRBD1. CDR1 MGHDK and CDR2 SYGVNS come from the germline V gene. V was pared by 3 bases and J by 6 bases, with 7 bases of the junction left unmatched. This CDR3 region has 16 residues. CDR3 DNA sequence: TGTGCCAGCAGTGAGACAGGGGTCCTACTTAATTCACCCCTCCACTTT. Amino acid sequence: CASSETGVLLNSPLHF. Full variable domain (outside the CDR3, taken from reference TRBV25-1 and TRBJ1-6): EADIYQTPRYLVIGTGKKITLECSQTMGHDKMYWYQQDPGMELHLIHYSYGVNSTEKGDLSSESTVSRIRTEHFPLTLESARPSHTSQYLCASSETGVLLNSPLHFGNGTRLTVT.

Here the CDR3 DNA reads TGCGCCAGCAGCCAATATACAGGGGAGTGGGACACAGATACGCAGTATTTT. It translates to CASSQYTGEWDTDTQYF. This sequence joins TRBV4-1 and TRBJ2-3; 7 positions match TRBD1. The germline CDR1 and CDR2 sequences are MGHRA and YSYEKL. Trimming cost V 2 bases and J 2 bases; bases outside gene matches: 10. The CDR3 length is 17 residues.

The chain employs TRBV19 and TRBJ1-5, with 10 bases matching TRBD1. Trimming removed 9 bases from V and 8 bases from J; junction bases left unmatched: 4. In germline, CDR1 is LNHDA, CDR2 SQIVND (reference sequence). This CDR3 has 12 amino acids. CDR3 nucleotides: TGTGCCAGCAGACAGGGGGCTGAGCCCCAGCATTTT. Its protein is CASRQGAEPQHF.

The chain couples TRBV11-2 to TRBJ2-1; 9 positions agree with TRBD2. V lost 2 bases, J lost 7 bases, and 6 bases stayed unmatched. The CDR3 spans 15 residues. Per the germline V gene, CDR1 is SGHAT and CDR2 is FQNNGV. For the CDR3, the DNA is TGTGCCAGCAGCTTACCGGGACTAGCTGAAAATGAGCAGTTCTTC. Amino acid sequence: CASSLPGLAENEQFF.

V gene TRBV18 combines with J gene TRBJ2-5, with D perhaps matching TRBD2 (6 bases). Trimming shortened V by 6 bases and J by 5 bases, and 13 bases separated the two germline ends. CDR1 is KGHSH and CDR2 is LQKENI in the germline V gene. The CDR3 totals 13 residues. CDR3 DNA: TGTGCCAGCTCTCGAGCGGGCGTGGAGACCCAGTACTTC. This sequence encodes CASSRAGVETQYF. The full variable domain, completed using reference TRBV18 and TRBJ2-5, is NAGVMQNPRHLVRRRGQEARLRCSPMKGHSHVYWYRQLPEEGLKFMVYLQKENIIDESGMPKERFSAEFPKEGPSILRIQQVVRGDSAAYFCASSRAGVETQYFGPGTRLLVL.

The CDR3, as DNA: TGTGCCAGCAGTTTTGAAAGTAGGGGCGGCTACACCTTC. Amino acids: CASSFESRGGYTF. This chain connects TRBV6-5 to TRBJ1-2; tentative D call: TRBD1 (5 bases). The CDR3 spans 13 residues. V dropped 4 bases and J dropped 8 bases, with 14 bases sitting between them. Germline V lookup: CDR1 MNHEY, CDR2 SVGAGI.

The chain is built from TRBV19 and TRBJ1-6, with a weak D call TRBD1 (6 bases). The CDR3 is 13 amino acids. CDR1 is LNHDA and CDR2 is SQIVND in the germline V gene (reference sequence). V lost 7 bases, J lost 9 bases, and 13 bases lay in between. In DNA, the CDR3 is TGTGCCAGTAAGAACAGGGAGATTTCACCCCTCCACTTT. Residues: CASKNREISPLHF.

The chain carries TRBV11-2 and TRBJ2-7; D not certain. Germline CDR1 is SGHAT and CDR2 is FQNNGV. V lost 5 bases, J lost 0 bases, and 11 bases lay in between. CDR3 size: 14 residues. As DNA, the CDR3 is TGTGCCAGCAGCCCCCTGGGCAGCTCCTACGAGCAGTACGTC. Amino acid sequence: CASSPLGSSYEQYV.

This rearrangement joins TRBV21-1 to TRBJ2-2; the DNA was not compared with TRBD1, the D call given in the table. TRBV21-1 has pseudogene status. CDR3 length: 19 residues. CDR3 region: CASSPRFDRDLTNTGELFF. CDR3 DNA: TGTGCCAGCAGCCCTCGCTTTGACAGGGACCTTACGAACACCGGGGAGCTGTTTTTT.

The rearrangement uses TRBV29-1 and TRBJ2-2; 10 bases are shared with TRBD2. CDR1 and CDR2 (germline): SQVTM, ANQGSEA. V gave up 7 bases and J gave up 2 bases; unmatched junction bases: 4. The CDR3 covers 14 residues. The CDR3 spells CSARTSGNTGELFF. The CDR3 DNA is TGCAGCGCCAGGACTAGCGGAAACACCGGGGAGCTGTTTTTT.

The chain has TRBV30 and TRBJ2-1; 11 bases line up with TRBD2. The CDR3 totals 17 residues. V was pared by 1 base and J by 1 base, with 6 bases of the junction left unmatched. CDR1 and CDR2 from the germline V gene are GTSNPN and SVGIG (reference sequence). The CDR3 sequence: CAWSGGASGRSYNEQFF. CDR3 DNA: TGTGCCTGGAGTGGGGGGGCTAGCGGGAGGTCCTACAATGAGCAGTTCTTC.

This CDR3 reads CASSSQGNYGYTF. In nucleotides, the CDR3 is TGTGCCAGCTCATCCCAGGGGAATTATGGCTACACCTTC. V gene TRBV18 combines with J gene TRBJ1-2; a weak D match, TRBD1 (6 bases). The germline CDR1 and CDR2 sequences are KGHSH and LQKENI. Trimming took off 5 bases at V and 5 bases at J, with 12 bases between the two ends. The CDR3 covers 13 residues.

The chain links TRBV2 to TRBJ2-7, with TRBD2 identical over 7 bases. The CDR3 runs to 16 residues. V trimming: 7 bases; J trimming: 0 bases; junction bases outside the gene matches: 12. Germline CDR1 and CDR2: SNHLY and FYNNEI. In DNA form, the CDR3 reads TGTGCCAGCACTAATAGCGGGTTCTCGAGCTCCTACGAGCAGTACGTC. This sequence encodes CASTNSGFSSSYEQYV.

The chain is built from TRBV5-1 and TRBJ2-7; maybe TRBD1 (5 bases). This CDR3 contains 12 residues. Trimming took 1 base from V and 5 from J, leaving 7 bases between them. Germline V gene data show CDR1 as SGHRS and CDR2 as YFSETQ. CDR3 sequence (DNA): TGCGCCAGCAGCTTGCAGGGCCACGAGCAGTACTTC. It translates to CASSLQGHEQYF.

In its sample, this clone was seen once. The gene calls are TRBV2 and TRBJ1-2; D may be TRBD1 (5 bases). Looked up from germline, CDR1 is SNHLY and CDR2 is FYNNEI. V was trimmed by 8 bases and J by 0 bases, leaving 19 bases between them. CDR3 length: 16 amino acids. The CDR3 is CASGKTGSFTNYGYTF. The CDR3 bases are TGTGCCAGCGGAAAAACAGGTTCCTTTACTAACTATGGCTACACCTTC.

This chain uses TRBV7-9 with TRBJ2-1, with 7 positions matching TRBD1. Germline trimming cut 1 base from V and 6 bases from J; bases unmatched to any gene: 3. Germline V CDR1 and CDR2: SEHNR, FQNEAQ (reference sequence). The CDR3 is 14 residues long. CDR3 DNA sequence: TGTGCCAGCAGCTTAGGCGCAGGGGGCAATGAGCAGTTCTTC. It encodes CASSLGAGGNEQFF.

This clone was seen a handful of times. CDR3 nucleotide sequence: TGCGCCAGCAGCCCCGGGACTACTGAAGCTTTCTTT. Translating it yields CASSPGTTEAFF. V gene TRBV5-1 combines with J gene TRBJ1-1, with D tentatively TRBD1 (5 bases). Germline CDR1 reads SGHRS; CDR2 reads YFSETQ. V gave up 4 bases and J gave up 5 bases, with 9 bases separating them. CDR3 length: 12 residues.

The chain combines TRBV4-1 with TRBJ1-4; 8 nucleotides line up with TRBD1. The CDR3 runs to 15 residues. Germline V lookup: CDR1 MGHRA, CDR2 YSYEKL. V gave up 0 bases and J gave up 5 bases; unmatched junction bases: 2. The CDR3 spells CASSQEGQGNEKLFF. CDR3 nucleotide sequence: TGCGCCAGCAGCCAAGAAGGACAGGGAAATGAAAAACTGTTTTTT.

The rearrangement links TRBV3-1 (or the pseudogene TRBV3-2) to TRBJ2-3, with TRBD1 identical over 7 bases. Germline CDR1 reads LGHDT; CDR2 reads YNNKEL (reference sequence). The CDR3 totals 16 residues. Losses at the gene ends were 1 base for V and 1 base for J; bases not matched to a gene: 5. The DNA of the CDR3 is TGTGCCAGCAGCCAAGGATGGGACAGACGCACAGATACGCAGTATTTT. Translating gives CASSQGWDRRTDTQYF.

This chain uses TRBV27 with TRBJ2-3; D call uncertain. The ends were cut back, 6 bases at V and 0 bases at J, with 7 bases in the middle. The germline gives CDR1 MNHEY, CDR2 SMNVEV (reference sequence). The CDR3 length is 13 residues. The CDR3 reads CASSSLSTDTQYF. DNA of the CDR3: TGTGCCAGCAGCTCCCTCAGCACAGATACGCAGTATTTT.

The rearrangement links TRBV19 to TRBJ1-6; TRBD1 matches at 7 bases. Germline trimming cut 4 bases from V and 7 bases from J; bases unmatched to any gene: 1. Germline V gene sequence: CDR1 LNHDA, CDR2 SQIVND (reference sequence). CDR3 length equals 13 residues. The CDR3: CASSTTGNSPLHF. CDR3 DNA sequence: TGTGCCAGTAGTACGACAGGGAATTCACCCCTCCACTTT.

The chain employs TRBV15 and TRBJ2-1; 12 bases match TRBD1. The CDR3 runs to 15 residues. Trimming took 3 bases from V and 9 from J; bases not matched to a gene: 6. The V gene's germline CDR1 is LNHNV and CDR2 YYDKDF (reference sequence). The CDR3 bases are TGTGCCACCAGCAGGGGGACAGGGGGCCGTGGTGAGCAGTTCTTC. Protein: CATSRGTGGRGEQFF.